This record concerns one T cell receptor (beta chain) sequence. As yet, its antigen is unknown. This entry comes from a study of shared clonotypes between healthy human individuals. About the research overall: The people who gave samples were a couple of women and a few men aged 18 to 49.

For every subset, genomic DNA was evenly distributed across several immunoSEQ plates. The assay was immunoSEQ multiplex PCR, and TCRdb's table has in-frame clones only and misses some. The repertoire holds a few million clones, with around 93% as singletons. CD45RO-negative CD8 cells positively selected for CCR7 made up the naive population, which excluded terminally differentiated effector memory CD45RA+ cells. Study conclusions and caveats: Specimens sampled were limited to blood, with tissue repertoires likely differing.

This TCR derives from a man younger than 35 in good health. Some clones in this sample may be carry-over from other donors' samples. Sequenced input: naive CD8+ T cells from PBMCs.

This CDR3 reads CASSQDTSGSLPYEQYF. The DNA for the CDR3 is TGCGCCAGCAGCCAAGATACGAGCGGGAGCCTTCCCTACGAGCAGTACTTC. The rearrangement links TRBV4-3 to TRBJ2-7; 8 bases map to TRBD2. Germline lookup yields CDR1 LGHNA and CDR2 YSLEER. The CDR3 spans 17 residues. V was clipped by 0 bases and J by 2 bases; unmatched bases: 9.